This T cell receptor beta chain was obtained from a study of blood T cell repertoires in COVID-19 (dated by TCRdb to about 2020). Broadly, across the study: Samples covering the acute and convalescent phases of COVID-19 were provided by collaborators in the United States, Italy and Spain. Samples came from the ongoing ImmuneRACE study (first 160 participants) plus 1,254 subjects from 6 global collaborators. The material from the prospective study consisted of cDNA or gDNA derived from T cells, B-cell-depleted T cells, or PBMCs. Where HLA class I and class II types were available, the types were taken from metadata supplied by the sample provider, not from assay-based typing. The dataset comprised deeply sampled blood TCRbeta repertoires from subjects exposed to, actively infected with, or recovered from COVID-19. The repertoires were made available in a free public database intended to serve as a resource for research on the immune response to SARS-CoV-2. A de-identified subject ID, COVID-19 status, age in years and sex were almost always included in the sample metadata. Summary of the overall study and its limitations: How much clinical and demographic metadata was included differed by source and by participant, and the metadata was provided uncurated.

This clone was counted once. This receptor's antigen is unknown. Qualities for individual bases were not recorded, and no much larger clone is one base off. TCRbeta CDR3 regions were amplified from genomic DNA using the immunoSEQ Assay, a bias-controlled multiplex PCR. Per the source publication's procedure: The number of nucleated cells in each sample was estimated by amplification of reference gene primers within the assay. Sequence reads were collapsed and filtered to measure the absolute abundance of every unique TCRbeta CDR3 rearrangement. Productive Simpson clonality was computed per sample as the square root of Simpson's diversity index over productive rearrangements. TCRdb limited this immuneACCESS table to in-frame rearrangements with V and J called. A share of clones is missing; checked studies link under half to unresolved V genes, and the rest is unexplained. That table furnishes V, J and clone size, whereas the DNA furnished D and trimming. Counted in this sample were approximately 220,000 clones; 70% to 90% of them appeared once. The ten largest clones represent 1.2% of the sample.

For CDR1 and CDR2, the germline V gene lists SNHLY and FYNNEI. The CDR3 starts with the cysteine, ends with the phenylalanine, and has 15 residues. Only the CDR3 DNA stays, 45 bases, in frame from base 1. The junction carries 27 bases between V and J, which are trimmed by 6 bases and 13 bases respectively. Enrolling through a virtual design, the prospective study's participants ranged in age from roughly 18 to 89 years and lived across roughly 24 United States geographic areas. In the prospective study, participants were assigned to cohorts based on the clinical history participants reported in a screening survey and a study questionnaire. Recovered participants in ImmuneRACE Cohort 3 were defined as having two consecutive negative NP/OP PCR tests, clearance from a healthcare professional, or resolution of symptoms. Mobile phlebotomists in the prospective study collected whole blood, serum and a nasopharyngeal or oropharyngeal swab from every participant. Prospective study participants could optionally give additional blood draws and questionnaires over an approximately 2-month period. Blood samples from the prospective study were shipped frozen or at room temperature prior to DNA extraction.

What was sequenced was PBMCs or T cells enriched from blood (not recorded which). The chain employs TRBV2 and TRBJ1-2; a tentative D match to TRBD1 spans 6 bases. The source of this sequence is a man aged 25 to 45 who had recovered from COVID-19. The DNA sequence is given as TGTGCCAGCAGAGGGGCAGGACAGCAGATGGTTGGGGGCACCTTC. Its translation reads: CASRGAGQQMVGGTF.